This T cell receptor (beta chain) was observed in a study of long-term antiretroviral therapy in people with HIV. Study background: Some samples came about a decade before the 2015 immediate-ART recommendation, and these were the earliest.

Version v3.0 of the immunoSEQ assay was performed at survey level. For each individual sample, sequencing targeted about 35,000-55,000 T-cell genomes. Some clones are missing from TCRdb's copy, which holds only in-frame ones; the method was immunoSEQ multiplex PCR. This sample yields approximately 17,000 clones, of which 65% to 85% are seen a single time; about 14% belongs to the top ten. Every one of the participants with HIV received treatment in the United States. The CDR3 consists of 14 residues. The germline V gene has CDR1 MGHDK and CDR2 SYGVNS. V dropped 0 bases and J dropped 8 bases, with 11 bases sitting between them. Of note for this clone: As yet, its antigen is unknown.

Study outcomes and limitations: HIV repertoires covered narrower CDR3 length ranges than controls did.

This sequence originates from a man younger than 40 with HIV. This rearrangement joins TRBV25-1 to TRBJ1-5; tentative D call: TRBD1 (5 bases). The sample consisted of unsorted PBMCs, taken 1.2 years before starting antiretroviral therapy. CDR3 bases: TGTGCCAGCAGTGAATATACCTCGGGGGAGCCCCAGCATTTT. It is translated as CASSEYTSGEPQHF.